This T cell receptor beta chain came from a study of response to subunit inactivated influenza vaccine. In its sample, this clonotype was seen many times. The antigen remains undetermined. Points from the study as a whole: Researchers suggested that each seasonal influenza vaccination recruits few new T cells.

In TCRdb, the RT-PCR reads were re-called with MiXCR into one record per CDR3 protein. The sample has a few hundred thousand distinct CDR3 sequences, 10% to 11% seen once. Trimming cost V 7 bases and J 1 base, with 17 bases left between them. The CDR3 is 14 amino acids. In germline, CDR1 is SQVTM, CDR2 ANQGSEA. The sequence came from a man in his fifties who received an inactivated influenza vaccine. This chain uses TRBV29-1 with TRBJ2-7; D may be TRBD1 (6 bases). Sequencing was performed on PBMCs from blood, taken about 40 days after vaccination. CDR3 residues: CSGSTGTNSYEQYF. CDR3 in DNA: TGCAGCGGATCAACCGGGACAAATTCCTACGAGCAGTACTTC.